Each of the 6 T cell receptor beta chains below was sequenced from the same sample in a study of CD8+ T cells in alopecia areata. Extracted from the samples, RNA was reverse transcribed into cDNA to serve as the sequencing template. The table came from immunoSEQ multiplex PCR; TCRdb's copy has only in-frame clones and leaves some out. The sample lists roughly 150,000 clones; approximately 60% were seen once. The sample taken for sequencing was CD4+ T cells sorted from blood. These receptors all come from a human donor in good health.

The chain links TRBV13 to TRBJ2-3; 7 bases are a match to TRBD2. Germline V gene sequence: CDR1 PRHDT, CDR2 FYEKMQ (reference sequence). The CDR3 length is 13 residues. V trimming: 3 bases; J trimming: 6 bases; junction bases outside the gene matches: 3. The CDR3 coding sequence is TGTGCCAGCAGCTTGTGGGGAGGGGATACGCAGTATTTT. Residues: CASSLWGGDTQYF.

This clone was observed a few times. This chain connects TRBV29-1 to TRBJ2-1, with 15 bases matching TRBD2. Germline V gene lookup returns CDR1 SQVTM and CDR2 ANQGSEA. CDR3 length: 14 residues. Losses at the gene ends were 5 bases for V and 9 bases for J; bases not matched to a gene: 5. The DNA of the CDR3 is TGCAGCGTTCGGACTAGCGGGAGGGCCGCTGAGCAGTTCTTC. As protein: CSVRTSGRAAEQFF.

The chain employs TRBV5-1 and TRBJ1-1; D unresolved. V lost 4 bases to trimming and J lost 0 bases, with 19 bases between them. The CDR3 is 17 residues long. Looked up from germline, CDR1 is SGHRS and CDR2 is YFSETQ. The CDR3 coding sequence is TGCGCCAGCAGCGCTTCGACCCGACAAGTCATGAACACTGAAGCTTTCTTT. This encodes CASSASTRQVMNTEAFF.

The V and J genes are TRBV30 and TRBJ2-6; D gene ambiguous. Germline assignment: CDR1 GTSNPN and CDR2 SVGIG (reference sequence). V lost 3 bases, J lost 0 bases, and 9 bases lay in between. The CDR3 runs 15 residues. CDR3 DNA: TGTGCCTGGAGACAGTCCCACTCTGGGGCCAACGTCCTGACTTTC. Protein sequence: CAWRQSHSGANVLTF. Combining the CDR3 with reference TRBV30 and TRBJ2-6 gives the whole variable domain SQTIHQWPATLVQPVGSPLSLECTVEGTSNPNLYWYRQAAGRGLQLLFYSVGIGQISSEVPQNLSASRPQDRQFILSSKKLLLSDSGFYLCAWRQSHSGANVLTFGAGSRLTVL.

The V call is TRBV29-1, the J call TRBJ2-5; D tentatively reads TRBD1 or TRBD2 (5 bases each). V lost 7 bases and J lost 4, with 13 bases in between. Germline V CDR1 and CDR2: SQVTM, ANQGSEA. This CDR3 is 12 amino acids long. The CDR3 spells CSGTRAGETQYF. In DNA form, the CDR3 reads TGCAGCGGTACCAGGGCGGGAGAGACCCAGTACTTC.

This clone turned up a few times. The chain is built from TRBV7-9 and TRBJ2-7, with no clear D. Germline V lookup: CDR1 SEHNR, CDR2 FQNEAQ (reference sequence). V lost 4 bases to trimming and J lost 6 bases, with 7 bases between them. CDR3 length equals 11 residues. The CDR3 bases are TGTGCCAGCAGCTATTATATCGAGCAGTACTTC. Translated, it gives CASSYYIEQYF.